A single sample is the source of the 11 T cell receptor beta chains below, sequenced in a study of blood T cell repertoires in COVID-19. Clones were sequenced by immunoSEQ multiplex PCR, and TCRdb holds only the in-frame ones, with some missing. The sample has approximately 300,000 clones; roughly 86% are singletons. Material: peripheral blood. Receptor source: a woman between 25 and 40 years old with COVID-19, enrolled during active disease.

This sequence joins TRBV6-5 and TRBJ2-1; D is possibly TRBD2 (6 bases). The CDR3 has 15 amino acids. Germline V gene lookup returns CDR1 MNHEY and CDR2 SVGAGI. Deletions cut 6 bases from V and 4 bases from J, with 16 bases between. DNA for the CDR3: TGTGCCAGCAGACTCCCCGGGACTTATTACAATGAGCAGTTCTTC. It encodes CASRLPGTYYNEQFF.

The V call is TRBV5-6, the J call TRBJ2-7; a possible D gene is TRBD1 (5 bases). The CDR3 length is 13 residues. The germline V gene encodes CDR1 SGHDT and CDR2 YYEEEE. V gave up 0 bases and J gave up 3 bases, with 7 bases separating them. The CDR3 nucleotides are TGTGCCAGCAGCTTGGGCAGGGTCTACGAGCAGTACGTC. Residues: CASSLGRVYEQYV.

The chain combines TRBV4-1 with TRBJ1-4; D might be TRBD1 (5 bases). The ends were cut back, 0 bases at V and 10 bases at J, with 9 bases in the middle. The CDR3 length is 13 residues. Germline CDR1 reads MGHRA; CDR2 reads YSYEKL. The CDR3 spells CASSQETRGKLFF. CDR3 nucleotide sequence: TGCGCCAGCAGCCAAGAGACTAGGGGAAAACTGTTTTTT.

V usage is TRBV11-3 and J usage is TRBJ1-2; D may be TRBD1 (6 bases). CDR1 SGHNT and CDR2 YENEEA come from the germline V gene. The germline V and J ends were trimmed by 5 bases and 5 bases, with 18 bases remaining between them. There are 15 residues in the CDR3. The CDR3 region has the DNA TGTGCCAGCAGCCGCCGACAGGCACCTCGGTATGGCTACACCTTC. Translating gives CASSRRQAPRYGYTF.

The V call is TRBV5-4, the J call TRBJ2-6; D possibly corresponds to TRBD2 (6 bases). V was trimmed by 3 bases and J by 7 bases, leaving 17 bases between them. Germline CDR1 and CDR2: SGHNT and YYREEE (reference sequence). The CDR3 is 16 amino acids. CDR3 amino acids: CASSSGTSRIANVLTF. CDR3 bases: TGTGCCAGCAGCTCCGGGACTTCCCGTATCGCCAACGTCCTGACTTTC.

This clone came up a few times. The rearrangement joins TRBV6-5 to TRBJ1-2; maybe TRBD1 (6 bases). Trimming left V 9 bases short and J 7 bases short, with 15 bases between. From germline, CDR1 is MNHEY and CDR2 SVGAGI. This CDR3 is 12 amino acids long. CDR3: CASNRGAGGYTF. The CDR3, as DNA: TGTGCCAGTAACCGGGGGGCTGGTGGCTACACCTTC.

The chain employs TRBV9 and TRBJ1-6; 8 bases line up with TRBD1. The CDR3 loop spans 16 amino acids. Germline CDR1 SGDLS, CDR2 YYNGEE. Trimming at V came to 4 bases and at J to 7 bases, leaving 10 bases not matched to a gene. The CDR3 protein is CASSINPDRGNSPLHF. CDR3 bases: TGTGCCAGCAGCATTAACCCTGACAGGGGAAATTCACCCCTCCACTTT.

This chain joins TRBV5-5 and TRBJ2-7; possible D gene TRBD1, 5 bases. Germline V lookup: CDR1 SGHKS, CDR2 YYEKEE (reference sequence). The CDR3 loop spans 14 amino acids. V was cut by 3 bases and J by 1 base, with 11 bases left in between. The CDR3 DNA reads TGTGCCAGCAGCTCGACGACAGATTCCTACGAGCAGTACTTC. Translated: CASSSTTDSYEQYF.

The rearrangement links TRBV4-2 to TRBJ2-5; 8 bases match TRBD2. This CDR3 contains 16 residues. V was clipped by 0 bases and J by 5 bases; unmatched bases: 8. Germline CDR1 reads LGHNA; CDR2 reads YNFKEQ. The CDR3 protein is CASSQDLGRGGETQYF. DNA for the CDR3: TGTGCCAGCAGCCAAGATTTGGGCCGCGGGGGGGAGACCCAGTACTTC.

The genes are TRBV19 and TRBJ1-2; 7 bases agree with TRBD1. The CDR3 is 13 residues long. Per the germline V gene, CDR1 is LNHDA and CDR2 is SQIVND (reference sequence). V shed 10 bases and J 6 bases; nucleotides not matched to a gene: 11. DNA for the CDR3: TGTGCCACCAGACAGGGACGGGGCGATGGCTACACCTTC. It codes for CATRQGRGDGYTF.

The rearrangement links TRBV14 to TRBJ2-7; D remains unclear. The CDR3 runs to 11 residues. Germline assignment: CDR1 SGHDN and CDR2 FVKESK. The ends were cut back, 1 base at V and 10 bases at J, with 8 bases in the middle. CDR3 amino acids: CASSQAFLQYF. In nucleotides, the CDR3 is TGTGCCAGCAGCCAAGCTTTTTTACAGTACTTC.